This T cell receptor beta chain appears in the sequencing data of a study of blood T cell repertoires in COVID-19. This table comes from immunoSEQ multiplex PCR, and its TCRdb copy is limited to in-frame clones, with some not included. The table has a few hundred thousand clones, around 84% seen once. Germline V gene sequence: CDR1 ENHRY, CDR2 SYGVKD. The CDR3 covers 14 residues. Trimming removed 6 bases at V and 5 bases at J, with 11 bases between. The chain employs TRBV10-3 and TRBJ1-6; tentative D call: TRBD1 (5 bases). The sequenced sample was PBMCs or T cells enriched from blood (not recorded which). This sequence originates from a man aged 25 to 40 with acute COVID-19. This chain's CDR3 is CAIRSDSHNSPLHF. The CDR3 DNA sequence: TGTGCCATCAGGTCAGACAGCCATAATTCACCCCTCCACTTT.